A single sample is the source of the 15 T cell receptor beta chains below, sequenced in a study of CD8 T cells in ankylosing spondylitis. Each CDR3 protein gets one entry after TCRdb re-called the 5' RACE reads with MiXCR. The table lists around 150,000 distinct CDR3 sequences, about 18% of them singletons. The sequencing sample was made of blood, either unsorted or a sorted T cell fraction (not recorded which). These receptors originate from a male donor with ankylosing spondylitis or in good health (not recorded which).

In this sample, this clonotype turned up many times. The rearrangement uses TRBV14 and TRBJ2-3; the D is unclear. CDR3 length: 13 residues. V lost 1 base, J lost 7 bases, and 9 bases lay in between. Germline V lookup: CDR1 SGHDN, CDR2 FVKESK. The CDR3 nucleotides read TGTGCCAGCAGCCAAGCTGCCTTTTATACGCAGTATTTT. This sequence encodes CASSQAAFYTQYF.

There are many counts of this clonotype. The rearrangement joins TRBV10-3 to TRBJ2-3, with TRBD2 matching over 12 bases. The germline V gene encodes CDR1 ENHRY and CDR2 SYGVKD. The J segment lost 2 bases and the V segment lost 4 bases, leaving 16 bases of the junction unmatched. The CDR3 runs to 20 residues. The CDR3 here is CAISALLAGGPSLNTDTQYF. CDR3 in DNA: TGTGCCATCAGTGCCCTACTAGCGGGAGGCCCCTCGCTAAACACAGATACGCAGTATTTT.

This clonotype appeared many times. The chain has TRBV19 and TRBJ2-2; TRBD2 aligns across 7 bases. The V gene's germline CDR1 is LNHDA and CDR2 SQIVND (reference sequence). The CDR3 spans 15 residues. V gave up 3 bases and J gave up 3 bases; unmatched junction bases: 4. DNA of the CDR3: TGTGCCAGTAGTATCGCTAGCGGCCACACCGGGGAGCTGTTTTTT. Amino acids: CASSIASGHTGELFF.

The chain links TRBV27 to TRBJ1-1; D ambiguous. There are 15 residues in the CDR3. V lost 3 bases and J 1 base, leaving 12 bases between the germline ends. Germline V gene lookup returns CDR1 MNHEY and CDR2 SMNVEV (reference sequence). CDR3 sequence (DNA): TGTGCCAGCAGTTTGTTTAAGGTCCCGAACACTGAAGCTTTCTTT. This translates into CASSLFKVPNTEAFF.

This chain connects TRBV14 to TRBJ1-5; D perhaps matches TRBD1 (6 bases). V lost 5 bases and J lost 9, with 14 bases in between. There are 13 residues in the CDR3. Germline lookup yields CDR1 SGHDN and CDR2 FVKESK. The CDR3 DNA reads as TGTGCCAGCAGCTTAGAACAGGGCAGGCCCCAGCATTTT. As protein: CASSLEQGRPQHF.

The chain is built from TRBV5-1 and TRBJ2-1, with D uncertain. Trimming pared 1 base from V and 0 bases from J, leaving 11 bases between. CDR1 SGHRS and CDR2 YFSETQ come from the germline V gene. The CDR3 is made up of 16 amino acids. The CDR3 sequence is CASSLPRVSSYNEQFF. CDR3 coding DNA: TGCGCCAGCAGCTTGCCCCGGGTGAGCTCCTACAATGAGCAGTTCTTC.

This clonotype was found many times. CDR3 sequence (DNA): TGTGCCAGCAGCCAACTAGCGGAATACAATGAGCAGTTCTTC. This codes for CASSQLAEYNEQFF. The chain joins TRBV14 to TRBJ2-1, with TRBD2 matching 7 bases. The CDR3 runs 14 residues. Germline values: CDR1 SGHDN, CDR2 FVKESK. The J segment lost 4 bases and the V segment lost 2 bases, leaving 2 bases of the junction unmatched. The whole variable domain, filled in from reference TRBV14 and TRBJ2-1, reads EAGVTQFPSHSVIEKGQTVTLRCDPISGHDNLYWYRRVMGKEIKFLLHFVKESKQDESGMPNNRFLAERTGGTYSTLKVQPAELEDSGVYFCASSQLAEYNEQFFGPGTRLTVL.

This chain connects TRBV7-3 to TRBJ2-1, with D perhaps matching TRBD2 (5 bases). Trimming took 0 bases from V and 9 from J, leaving 9 bases between them. This CDR3 region has 13 residues. Germline V gene sequence: CDR1 SGHTA, CDR2 FQGTGA. The CDR3 coding sequence is TGTGCCAGCAGCTTAACCGAGGACTCTGAGCAGTTCTTC. As protein: CASSLTEDSEQFF.

This clonotype occurred many times. The chain combines TRBV5-1 with TRBJ2-1; the D is unclear. The ends were cut back, 0 bases at V and 0 bases at J, with 10 bases in the middle. This CDR3 contains 16 residues. Germline V gene lookup returns CDR1 SGHRS and CDR2 YFSETQ. The CDR3 here is CASSLDTGSSYNEQFF. The CDR3 DNA is TGCGCCAGCAGCTTGGATACCGGAAGCTCCTACAATGAGCAGTTCTTC.

The chain uses TRBV4-1 and TRBJ2-1, with 13 bases identical to TRBD2. Germline V gives CDR1 MGHRA, CDR2 YSYEKL. The CDR3 is 16 amino acids. Trimming took 1 base from V and 4 from J; bases not matched to a gene: 1. The chain's CDR3 is CASSQGTSGSYNEQFF. DNA for the CDR3: TGCGCCAGCAGCCAAGGGACTAGCGGGAGTTACAATGAGCAGTTCTTC.

The chain carries TRBV20-1 and TRBJ2-6; D gene ambiguous. Germline V gives CDR1 DFQATT, CDR2 SNEGSKA (reference sequence). There are 14 residues in the CDR3. V lost 2 bases and J lost 0, with 5 bases in between. DNA for the CDR3: TGCAGTGCTAGATTTCACTCTGGGGCCAACGTCCTGACTTTC. Its translation: CSARFHSGANVLTF.

This chain uses TRBV10-3 with TRBJ2-1; 13 nucleotides align to TRBD2. This CDR3 is 17 amino acids long. Germline values: CDR1 ENHRY, CDR2 SYGVKD. The ends lost 0 bases at V and 4 bases at J; junction bases unmatched: 3. CDR3 protein: CAISESMTSGRYNEQFF. Here the CDR3 DNA reads TGTGCCATCAGTGAGTCGATGACTAGCGGGAGGTACAATGAGCAGTTCTTC.

This chain links TRBV20-1 with TRBJ2-1; tentatively, D is TRBD2 (6 bases). There are 16 residues in the CDR3. V was clipped by 6 bases and J by 6 bases, with 24 bases between them. In germline, CDR1 is DFQATT, CDR2 SNEGSKA (reference sequence). CDR3 nucleotides: TGCAGTGCGCGACATTTCGAGCGGGTACTTCTCAATGAGCAGTTCTTC. Its translation: CSARHFERVLLNEQFF.

This clonotype was counted only a few times. The chain employs TRBV7-9 and TRBJ2-1, with 8 nucleotides matching TRBD2. After removal of 5 bases from V and 4 bases from J, the junction contained 13 bases not matched to a gene. The CDR3 spans 17 residues. Germline V gene lookup returns CDR1 SEHNR and CDR2 FQNEAQ (reference sequence). CDR3: CASSVGIGTRSYNEQFF. In DNA, the CDR3 is TGTGCCAGCAGCGTAGGCATCGGGACTAGGTCGTACAATGAGCAGTTCTTC.

This clonotype came up a few times. V is TRBV12-3 or TRBV12-4 and J is TRBJ2-7; TRBD1 matches 10 bases. This CDR3 comprises 13 residues. Trimming cost V 8 bases and J 2 bases; bases outside gene matches: 3. CDR3 protein: CASGTGAPYEQYF. CDR3 DNA: TGTGCCAGCGGGACAGGGGCGCCCTACGAGCAGTACTTC.